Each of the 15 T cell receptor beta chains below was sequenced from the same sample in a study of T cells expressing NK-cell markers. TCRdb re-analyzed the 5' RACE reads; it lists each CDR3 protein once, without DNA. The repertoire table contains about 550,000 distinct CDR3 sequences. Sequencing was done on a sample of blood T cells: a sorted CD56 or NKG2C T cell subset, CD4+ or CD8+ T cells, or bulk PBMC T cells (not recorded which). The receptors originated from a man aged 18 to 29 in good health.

The CDR3 protein is CASSLGRATNEKLFF. The chain combines TRBV5-1 with TRBJ1-4. The CDR3 totals 15 residues. Germline V CDR1 and CDR2: SGHRS, YFSETQ.

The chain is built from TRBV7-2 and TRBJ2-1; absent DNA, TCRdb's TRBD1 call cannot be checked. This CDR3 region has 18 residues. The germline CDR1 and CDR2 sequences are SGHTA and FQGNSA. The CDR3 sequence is CASSLAETGWPSYNEQFF.

CDR3 amino acids: CASSFGQGLGNEKLFF. The chain joins TRBV7-9 to TRBJ1-4; with no DNA, the TCRdb D assignment of TRBD1 cannot be verified. The CDR3 is 16 amino acids. In germline, CDR1 is SEHNR, CDR2 FQNEAQ (reference sequence).

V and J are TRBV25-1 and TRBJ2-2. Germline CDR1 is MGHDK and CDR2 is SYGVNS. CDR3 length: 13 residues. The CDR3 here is CASSELMAGELFF.

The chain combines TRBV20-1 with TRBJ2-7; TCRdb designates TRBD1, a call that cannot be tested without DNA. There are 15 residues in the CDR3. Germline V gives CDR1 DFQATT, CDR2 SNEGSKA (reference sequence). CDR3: CSARAPGQGPREQYF.

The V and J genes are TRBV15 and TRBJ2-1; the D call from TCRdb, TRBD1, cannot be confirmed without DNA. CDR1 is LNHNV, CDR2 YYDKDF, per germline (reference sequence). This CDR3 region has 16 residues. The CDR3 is CATSGWDRDSYNEQFF.

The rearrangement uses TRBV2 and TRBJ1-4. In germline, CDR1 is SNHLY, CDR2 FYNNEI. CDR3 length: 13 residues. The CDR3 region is CASSEGSWEKLFF.

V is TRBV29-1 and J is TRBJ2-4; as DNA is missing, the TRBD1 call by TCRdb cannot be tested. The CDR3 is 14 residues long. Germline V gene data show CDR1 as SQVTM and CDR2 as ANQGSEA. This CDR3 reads CSAVQGRPKNIQYF.

The CDR3 here is CASSARGQGGTEAFF. The chain couples TRBV9 to TRBJ1-1; TCRdb indicates TRBD1, and absent DNA this call remains unverified. Germline V lookup: CDR1 SGDLS, CDR2 YYNGEE. The CDR3 contains 15 residues.

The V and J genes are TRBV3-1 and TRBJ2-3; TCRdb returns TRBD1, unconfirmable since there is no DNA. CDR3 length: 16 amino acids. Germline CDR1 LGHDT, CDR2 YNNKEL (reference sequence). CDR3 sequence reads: CASSPTGTTDRDTQYF.

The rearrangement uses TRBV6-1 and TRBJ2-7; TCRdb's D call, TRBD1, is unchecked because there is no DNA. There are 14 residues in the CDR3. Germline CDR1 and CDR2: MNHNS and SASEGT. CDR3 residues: CASSLRDRGNEQYF.

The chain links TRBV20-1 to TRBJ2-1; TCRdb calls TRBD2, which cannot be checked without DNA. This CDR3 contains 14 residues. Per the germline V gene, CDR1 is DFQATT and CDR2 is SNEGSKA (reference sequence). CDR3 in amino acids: CSAGLAGGPREQFF.

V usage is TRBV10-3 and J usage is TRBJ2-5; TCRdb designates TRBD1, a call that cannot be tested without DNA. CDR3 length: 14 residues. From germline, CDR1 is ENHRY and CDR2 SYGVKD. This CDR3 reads CAIGQGGSKETQYF.

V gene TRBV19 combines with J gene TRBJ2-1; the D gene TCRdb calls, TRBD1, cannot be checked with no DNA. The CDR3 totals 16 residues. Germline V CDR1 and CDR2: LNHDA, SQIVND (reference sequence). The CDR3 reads CASSKSPSGSVNEQFF.

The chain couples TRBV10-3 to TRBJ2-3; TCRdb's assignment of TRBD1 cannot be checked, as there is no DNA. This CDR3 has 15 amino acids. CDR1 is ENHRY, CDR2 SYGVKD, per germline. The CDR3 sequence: CAISIGTKQGDTQYF.